A selection of T cell receptor beta chains follows, all from one sample in a study of blood T cell repertoires in COVID-19. Measured with immunoSEQ multiplex PCR; TCRdb has only the in-frame clones, and not every one. Counted here are more than 250,000 clones, 87% occurring once; the ten biggest clones make up around 5.8%. Sequencing was done on a sample of PBMCs or T cells enriched from blood (not recorded which). The receptors were sampled from a woman aged 40 to 50 who had recovered from COVID-19. Both conserved end residues are part of each CDR3. Each record gives: D gene, V gene, J gene, CDR3 protein, CDR3 DNA. D genes are given only for firm matches.

TRBD2	TRBV7-2	TRBJ2-5	CASRASDGGGETQYF	TGTGCCAGCAGAGCCTCGGACGGCGGGGGGGAGACCCAGTACTTC
TRBD1	TRBV2	TRBJ2-7	CASNRDRGTYEQYF	TGTGCCAGCAACCGGGACAGGGGAACCTACGAGCAGTACTTC
TRBD1	TRBV5-6	TRBJ1-1	CASSLRTGIGGTEAFF	TGTGCCAGCAGCTTGAGGACAGGGATTGGGGGCACTGAAGCTTTCTTT
NA	TRBV5-1	TRBJ1-5	CASSLEGVLRGPQHF	TGCGCCAGCAGCTTGGAGGGGGTACTCAGGGGGCCCCAGCATTTT
TRBD2	TRBV18	TRBJ2-7	CASSPSGGPYYEQYF	TGTGCCAGCTCACCTTCGGGGGGACCATACTACGAGCAGTACTTC
NA	TRBV4-3	TRBJ1-4	CASSQDPQAATNEKLFF	TGCGCCAGCAGCCAAGATCCCCAGGCTGCAACTAATGAAAAACTGTTTTTT
NA	TRBV3-1/TRBV3-2	TRBJ1-4	CASSRSRGGEKLFF	TGTGCCAGCAGCCGGAGCAGGGGCGGTGAAAAACTGTTTTTT
NA	TRBV7-2	TRBJ2-3	CASSPFGEGRGTDTQYF	TGTGCCAGCAGCCCGTTTGGAGAGGGCCGTGGCACAGATACGCAGTATTTT
TRBD2	TRBV4-3	TRBJ2-3	CASSQDRTSGIRVTDTQYF	TGCGCCAGCAGCCAAGATCGGACTAGCGGGATAAGGGTCACAGATACGCAGTATTTT
NA	TRBV7-9	TRBJ2-7	CASSLELADYEQYF	TGTGCCAGCAGCTTAGAATTGGCAGACTACGAGCAGTACTTC
TRBD1	TRBV28	TRBJ1-4	CASSFSLGQGREKLFF	TGTGCCAGCAGTTTCTCCCTCGGACAGGGCAGGGAAAAACTGTTTTTT
TRBD1	TRBV5-6	TRBJ2-5	CASCLSRGQGGQETQYF	TGTGCCAGCTGCTTGAGCCGGGGACAGGGTGGCCAAGAGACCCAGTACTTC
NA	TRBV11-3	TRBJ2-1	CASSSGDYNEQFF	TGTGCCAGCAGCTCCGGGGACTACAATGAGCAGTTCTTC
NA	TRBV7-5	TRBJ1-2	CARSLFGLNYGYTF	TGTGCCAGAAGCTTATTCGGGTTAAACTATGGCTACACCTTC
NA	TRBV7-3	TRBJ2-7	CASSSGAGYEQYF	TGTGCCAGCAGCTCGGGCGCGGGCTACGAGCAGTACTTC